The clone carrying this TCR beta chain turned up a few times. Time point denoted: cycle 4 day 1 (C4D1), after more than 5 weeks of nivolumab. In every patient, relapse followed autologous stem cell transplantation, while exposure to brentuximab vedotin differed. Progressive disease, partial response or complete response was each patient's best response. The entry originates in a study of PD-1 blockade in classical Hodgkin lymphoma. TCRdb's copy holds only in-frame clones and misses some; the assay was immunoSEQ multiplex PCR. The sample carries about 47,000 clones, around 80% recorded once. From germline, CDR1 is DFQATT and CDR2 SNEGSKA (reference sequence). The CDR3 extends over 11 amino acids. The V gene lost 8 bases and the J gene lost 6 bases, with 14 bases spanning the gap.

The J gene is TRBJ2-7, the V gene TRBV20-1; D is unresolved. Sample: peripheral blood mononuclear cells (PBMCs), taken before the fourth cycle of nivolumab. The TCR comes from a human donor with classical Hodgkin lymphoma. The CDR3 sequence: CSSLSQFEQYF. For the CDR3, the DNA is TGCAGTTCCCTTTCCCAGTTCGAGCAGTACTTC.